The 3 T cell receptor beta chains below were found in one sample sequenced in a study of response to subunit inactivated influenza vaccine. One entry per CDR3 protein, called by TCRdb with MiXCR from the RT-PCR reads. The profile shows about 830,000 distinct CDR3 sequences, around a sixth of them singletons. Sequenced material: PBMCs from blood, taken more than 4 days after vaccination. The receptors stem from a middle-aged man who received an inactivated influenza vaccine.

V usage is TRBV29-1 and J usage is TRBJ2-1, with a weak D call TRBD1 (6 bases). The CDR3 is made up of 13 amino acids. Germline V gene lookup returns CDR1 SQVTM and CDR2 ANQGSEA. The V end was cut by 7 bases, the J end by 9 bases, with 19 bases between. Here the CDR3 reads CSGNRVVGGEQFF. For the CDR3, the DNA is TGCAGCGGGAACAGGGTGGTGGGTGGTGAGCAGTTCTTC.

The rearrangement joins TRBV11-2 to TRBJ2-6; no firm D call. The CDR3 consists of 18 residues. The germline V gene has CDR1 SGHAT and CDR2 FQNNGV. Trimming took off 5 bases at V and 0 bases at J, with 17 bases between the two ends. The chain's CDR3 is CASSPLGISYSGANVLTF. The CDR3 nucleotides are TGTGCCAGCAGCCCCCTAGGTATTTCGTACTCTGGGGCCAACGTCCTGACTTTC.

This clonotype was observed many times. CDR3 in amino acids: CASCRGRTDTQYF. For the CDR3, the DNA is TGTGCCAGCTGTCGAGGCCGCACAGATACGCAGTATTTT. The rearrangement joins TRBV12-3 or TRBV12-4 to TRBJ2-3, with D hard to call. Trimming shortened V by 8 bases and J by 1 base, and 10 bases separated the two germline ends. This CDR3 has 13 amino acids.